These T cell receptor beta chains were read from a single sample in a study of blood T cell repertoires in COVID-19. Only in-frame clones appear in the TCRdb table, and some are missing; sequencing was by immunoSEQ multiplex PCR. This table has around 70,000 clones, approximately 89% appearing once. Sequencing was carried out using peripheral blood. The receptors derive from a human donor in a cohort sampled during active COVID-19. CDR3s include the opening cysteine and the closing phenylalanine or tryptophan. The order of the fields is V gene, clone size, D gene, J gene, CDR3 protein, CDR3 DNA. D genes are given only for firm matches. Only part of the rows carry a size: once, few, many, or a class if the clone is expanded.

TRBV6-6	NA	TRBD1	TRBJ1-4	CASSLGTALEKLFF	TGTGCCAGCAGTCTCGGGACAGCACTTGAAAAACTGTTTTTT
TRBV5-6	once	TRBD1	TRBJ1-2	CASSLRMGQGKGYTF	TGTGCCAGCAGCCTTAGAATGGGACAGGGTAAAGGCTACACCTTC
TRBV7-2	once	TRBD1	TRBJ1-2	CASSSNQGAGGYTF	TGTGCCAGCAGCTCAAATCAGGGGGCCGGTGGCTACACCTTC
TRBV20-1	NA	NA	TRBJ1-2	CSASSGPNYGYTF	TGCAGTGCTAGTTCTGGGCCTAACTATGGCTACACCTTC
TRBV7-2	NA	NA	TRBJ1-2	CASSLDGFGYTF	TGTGCCAGCAGCTTAGACGGGTTTGGCTACACCTTC
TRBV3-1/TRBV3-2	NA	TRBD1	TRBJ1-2	CASSQVQGAVYGYTF	TGTGCCAGCAGCCAAGTACAGGGGGCGGTCTATGGCTACACCTTC
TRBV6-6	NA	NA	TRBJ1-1	CASSSQGGTEAFF	TGTGCCAGCAGTTCGCAGGGAGGCACTGAAGCTTTCTTT
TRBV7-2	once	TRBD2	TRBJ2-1	CASSLAAGTYNEQFF	TGTGCCAGCAGCTTAGCAGCGGGGACGTACAATGAGCAGTTCTTC
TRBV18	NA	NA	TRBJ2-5	CASSPPNFQETQYF	TGTGCCAGCTCACCACCGAACTTCCAAGAGACCCAGTACTTC
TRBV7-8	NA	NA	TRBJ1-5	CASSSRPGHNNQPQHF	TGTGCCAGCAGCTCGCGCCCGGGACACAACAATCAGCCCCAGCATTTT
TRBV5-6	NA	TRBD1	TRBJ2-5	CASRRRQGSETQYF	TGTGCCAGCCGCCGCCGACAGGGAAGCGAGACCCAGTACTTC
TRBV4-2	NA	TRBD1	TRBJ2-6	CASSQTQGSGANVLTF	TGTGCCAGCAGCCAGACACAGGGGTCTGGGGCCAACGTCCTGACTTTC
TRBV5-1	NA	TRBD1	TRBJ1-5	CASSVNRGQPQHF	TGCGCCAGCAGCGTAAACAGGGGGCAGCCCCAGCATTTT
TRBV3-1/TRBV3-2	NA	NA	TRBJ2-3	CASSQGTSGGSDTQYF	TGTGCCAGCAGCCAAGGGACCAGCGGTGGATCAGATACGCAGTATTTT
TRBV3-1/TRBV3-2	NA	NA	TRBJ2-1	CASSQDPFTWGGQQFF	TGTGCCAGCAGCCAAGATCCTTTTACGTGGGGGGGGCAACAGTTCTTC
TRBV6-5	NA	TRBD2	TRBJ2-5	CASSYSLGGGQTQYF	TGTGCCAGCAGTTACTCCCTCGGCGGGGGGCAGACCCAGTACTTC
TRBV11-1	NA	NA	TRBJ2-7	CASSPNRGGSSYEQYF	TGTGCCAGCAGCCCGAACAGGGGGGGAAGCTCCTACGAGCAGTACTTC
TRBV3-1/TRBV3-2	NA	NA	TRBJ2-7	CASSSRGSYEQYF	TGTGCCAGCAGTAGCAGGGGCTCCTACGAGCAGTACTTC
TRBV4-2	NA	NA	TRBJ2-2	CASSGHRVLANTGELFF	TGTGCCAGCAGCGGGCACAGGGTTCTCGCGAACACCGGGGAGCTGTTTTTT
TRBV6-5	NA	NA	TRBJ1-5	CASSPYSNQPQHF	TGTGCCAGCAGCCCGTATAGCAATCAGCCCCAGCATTTT
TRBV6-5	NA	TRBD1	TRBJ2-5	CASSPDRVRETQYF	TGTGCCAGCAGTCCCGACAGGGTTCGGGAGACCCAGTACTTC
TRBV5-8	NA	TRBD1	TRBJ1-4	CASSRGQVPNEKLFF	TGTGCCAGCAGCCGAGGACAGGTCCCAAATGAAAAACTGTTTTTT
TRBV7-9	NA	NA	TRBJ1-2	CASSPSGFVSSYGYTF	TGTGCCAGCAGCCCCAGCGGGTTCGTGTCATCCTATGGCTACACCTTC
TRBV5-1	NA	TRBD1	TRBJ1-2	CASSGGTDNYGYTF	TGCGCCAGCAGCGGCGGGACAGACAACTATGGCTACACCTTC
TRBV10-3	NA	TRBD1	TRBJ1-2	CAISPGQGAGGYTF	TGTGCCATCAGCCCGGGACAGGGGGCTGGTGGCTACACCTTC
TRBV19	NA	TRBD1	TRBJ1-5	CASQKDRGYSNQPQHF	TGTGCCAGTCAAAAGGACAGGGGCTATAGCAATCAGCCCCAGCATTTT
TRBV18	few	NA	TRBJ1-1	CASSPPGGGTEAFF	TGTGCCAGCTCACCACCAGGGGGAGGGACTGAAGCTTTCTTT
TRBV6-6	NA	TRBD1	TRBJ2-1	CASRTGTNAVDEQFF	TGTGCCAGCAGGACAGGGACCAACGCAGTCGATGAGCAGTTCTTC
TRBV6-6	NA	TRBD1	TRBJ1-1	CASRLTGGESSEAFF	TGTGCCAGCAGGTTAACAGGGGGCGAGTCAAGTGAAGCTTTCTTT
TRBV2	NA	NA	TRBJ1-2	CASSDRGPNPNYGYTF	TGTGCCAGCAGTGACAGGGGCCCCAATCCAAACTATGGCTACACCTTC
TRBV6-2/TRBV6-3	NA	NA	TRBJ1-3	CASSYSAGSGNTIYF	TGTGCCAGCAGTTACTCCGCAGGGTCCGGAAACACCATATATTTT
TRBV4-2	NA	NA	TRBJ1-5	CASRGDGVNQPQHF	TGTGCCAGCCGGGGGGATGGCGTCAATCAGCCCCAGCATTTT
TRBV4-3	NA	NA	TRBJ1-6	CASSQDRTLHF	TGCGCCAGCAGCCAAGATAGGACACTCCACTTT
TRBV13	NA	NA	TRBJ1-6	CASSPAPGARSPLHF	TGTGCCAGCAGCCCCGCCCCAGGGGCGCGGTCACCCCTCCACTTT
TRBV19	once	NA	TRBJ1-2	CASSIDGYSSNYGYTF	TGTGCCAGTAGTATAGATGGATACAGTTCTAACTATGGCTACACCTTC
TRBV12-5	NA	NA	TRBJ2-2	CASGPQGSTGELFF	TGTGCTAGTGGTCCTCAGGGTAGCACCGGGGAGCTGTTTTTT
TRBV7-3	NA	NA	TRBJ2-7	CASSLTALQGSEQYF	TGTGCCAGCAGCTTAACGGCTCTACAGGGTAGCGAGCAGTACTTC
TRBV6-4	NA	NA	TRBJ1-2	CASSPGQTTNYGYTF	TGTGCCAGCAGTCCCGGACAGACTACTAACTATGGCTACACCTTC
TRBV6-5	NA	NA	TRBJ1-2	CASSYSTGLTMMGYTF	TGTGCCAGCAGTTACTCCACAGGTCTAACTATGATGGGCTACACCTTC
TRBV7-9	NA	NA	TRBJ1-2	CASIAGAYGYTF	TGTGCCAGCATAGCGGGGGCCTATGGCTACACCTTC
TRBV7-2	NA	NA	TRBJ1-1	CASSLHQGWNTEAFF	TGTGCCAGCAGCTTACATCAGGGGTGGAACACTGAAGCTTTCTTT
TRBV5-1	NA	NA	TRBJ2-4	CASSSTGSENIQYF	TGCGCCAGCAGCTCCACAGGGAGCGAAAACATTCAGTACTTC
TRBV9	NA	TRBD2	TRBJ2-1	CASSQLAGAYNEQFF	TGTGCCAGCAGCCAACTAGCGGGGGCCTACAATGAGCAGTTCTTC
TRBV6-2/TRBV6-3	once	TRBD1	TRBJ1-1	CASSLTGQPRGAFF	TGTGCCAGCAGTTTGACAGGGCAACCTAGGGGAGCTTTCTTT
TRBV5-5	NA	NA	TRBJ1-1	CASSFAQNTEAFF	TGTGCCAGCAGCTTTGCACAGAACACTGAAGCTTTCTTT
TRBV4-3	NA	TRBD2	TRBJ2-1	CASSQDNSGDNNEQFF	TGCGCCAGCAGCCAAGATAATAGCGGGGATAACAATGAGCAGTTCTTC
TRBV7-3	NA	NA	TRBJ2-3	CASSLNPPRIDTQYF	TGTGCCAGCAGCTTAAACCCCCCGCGGATAGATACGCAGTATTTT
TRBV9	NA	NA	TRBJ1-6	CASSGGDSNSPLHF	TGTGCCAGCAGCGGAGGCGATAGTAATTCACCCCTCCACTTT
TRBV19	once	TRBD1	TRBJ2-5	CASSSGQGAGETQYF	TGTGCCAGTAGTTCCGGACAGGGGGCAGGAGAGACCCAGTACTTC
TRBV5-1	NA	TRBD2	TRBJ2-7	CASATLAGGSYEQYF	TGCGCCAGCGCAACACTAGCGGGGGGCTCCTACGAGCAGTACTTC
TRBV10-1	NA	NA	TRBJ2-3	CASSGLQDTQYF	TGCGCCAGCAGTGGACTACAAGATACGCAGTATTTT
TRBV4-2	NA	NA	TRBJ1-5	CASSQVGSNQPQHF	TGTGCCAGCAGCCAAGTCGGGTCAAATCAGCCCCAGCATTTT
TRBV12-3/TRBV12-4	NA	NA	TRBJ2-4	CASSLSDRNIQYF	TGTGCCAGCAGTTTAAGCGACAGAAACATTCAGTACTTC
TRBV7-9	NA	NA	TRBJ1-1	CASTPQNTEAFF	TGTGCCAGCACCCCACAGAACACTGAAGCTTTCTTT
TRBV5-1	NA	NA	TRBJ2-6	CASSSQGLGSGANVLTF	TGCGCCAGCAGCTCGCAGGGATTGGGGTCTGGGGCCAACGTCCTGACTTTC